The rows below give T cell receptor beta chains drawn from one sample of a study of Ad26.COV2.S vaccination and SARS-CoV-2 variants. Assay used: immunoSEQ multiplex PCR; TCRdb lists only in-frame clones, some missing. Here the sample spans 150,000 to 200,000 clones, around nine tenths being singletons. The specimen was peripheral blood, collected after recovery from COVID-19. The receptors come from a human donor who had recovered from COVID-19. Each CDR3 is given with its conserved first and last residue. The D gene is left open where the match is weak. The size field is filled for only some rows; it gives once, few, many or a size class.

d_call clone_size j_call v_call cdr3_aa cdr3_nt
TRBD1 once TRBJ1-3 TRBV6-5 CASSGGRSGNTIYF TGTGCCAGCTCAGGGGGCAGGTCTGGAAACACCATATATTTT
TRBD1 - TRBJ2-7 TRBV7-8 CASSKGQGPYEQYF TGTGCCAGCAGCAAGGGACAGGGGCCCTACGAGCAGTACTTC
TRBD2 - TRBJ2-1 TRBV11-2 CASSLDGGDEQFF TGTGCCAGCAGCTTAGATGGGGGGGACGAGCAGTTCTTC
- - TRBJ1-1 TRBV5-6 CASSLRPNTEAFF TGTGCCAGCAGCTTGAGACCAAACACTGAAGCTTTCTTT
TRBD2 - TRBJ2-5 TRBV20-1 CSASSGVETQYF TGCAGTGCTAGTAGCGGGGTAGAGACCCAGTACTTC
- - TRBJ2-3 TRBV4-2 CASSPTTKGSDTQYF TGTGCCAGCAGTCCCACGACTAAAGGATCAGATACGCAGTATTTT
TRBD1 once TRBJ1-2 TRBV7-2 CASSLEQGGNYGYTF TGTGCCAGCAGCTTAGAGCAGGGGGGGAACTATGGCTACACCTTC
- few TRBJ2-2 TRBV24-1 CATSTGSGELFF TGTGCCACCTCTACAGGGTCCGGGGAGCTGTTTTTT
- - TRBJ2-1 TRBV2 CASSGAEVSYNEQFF TGTGCCAGCAGTGGGGCTGAGGTATCCTACAATGAGCAGTTCTTC
- - TRBJ2-2 TRBV6-6 CASSYGGQEELFF TGTGCCAGCAGTTACGGGGGACAAGAGGAGCTGTTTTTT
- few TRBJ1-3 TRBV7-8 CASSFYGNPGNTIYF TGTGCCAGCAGCTTCTACGGGAACCCTGGAAACACCATATATTTT
- - TRBJ2-3 TRBV30 CAWSVQGTDTQYF TGTGCCTGGAGTGTGCAGGGAACGGATACGCAGTATTTT
TRBD1 - TRBJ1-1 TRBV29-1 CSVDKGQAREAFF TGCAGCGTTGACAAGGGACAGGCCCGTGAAGCTTTCTTT
TRBD2 - TRBJ2-5 TRBV2 CASSEGSGRAPRETQYF TGTGCCAGCAGTGAAGGTAGCGGGAGGGCCCCTCGAGAGACCCAGTACTTC
TRBD1 - TRBJ1-5 TRBV19 CASTRQVLGTGGQPQHF TGTGCCAGTACCCGACAGGTTCTCGGGACAGGGGGCCAGCCCCAGCATTTT
- once TRBJ2-7 TRBV19 CASGLRTSSYEQYF TGTGCCAGTGGACTTCGGACGAGCTCCTACGAGCAGTACTTC